The 21 T cell receptor beta chains reported below all come from one sample, sequenced in a study of cytomegalovirus exposure and HLA in healthy donors. Primers included in the PCR were 60 Vbeta and 13 Jbeta primers. Using immunoSEQ multiplex PCR, the repertoire was profiled, and TCRdb retains in-frame clones only, with some absent. The table shows roughly 100,000 clones, with roughly four fifths occurring only once. Source material: PBMCs. The receptors were gathered from a young man in good health and CMV-seropositive.

This rearrangement joins TRBV29-1 to TRBJ2-6; 7 positions match TRBD1. V lost 5 bases and J lost 4; bases outside the gene matches: 8. This CDR3 comprises 15 residues. The germline CDR1 and CDR2 sequences are SQVTM and ANQGSEA. As DNA, the CDR3 is TGCAGCGTTCCGGACAGGCTGGGGGGGGCCAACGTCCTGACTTTC. The encoded protein is CSVPDRLGGANVLTF.

The chain employs TRBV9 and TRBJ2-6; 12 bases are a match to TRBD2. CDR1 and CDR2 from the germline V gene are SGDLS and YYNGEE. The ends lost 4 bases at V and 0 bases at J; junction bases unmatched: 23. CDR3 length equals 24 residues. Written as DNA, the CDR3 is TGTGCCAGCAGCATAGACCCCGGGGGATGGGCTAGCGGGAGGGTGAGCTCTGGGGCCAACGTCCTGACTTTC. This sequence encodes CASSIDPGGWASGRVSSGANVLTF.

This clone appeared a few times. The rearrangement joins TRBV6-1 to TRBJ2-7; TRBD2 agrees at 7 bases. J lost 1 base, V lost 6 bases, and 3 bases had no gene match. Germline V gene sequence: CDR1 MNHNS, CDR2 SASEGT. This CDR3 is built from 13 residues. In DNA, the CDR3 is TGTGCCAGCAGGGGGGGGGTTTCCTACGAGCAGTACTTC. Amino acids: CASRGGVSYEQYF.

This sequence joins TRBV2 and TRBJ1-5; D gene ambiguous. Trimming took 5 bases from V and 4 from J, leaving 12 bases between them. Per the germline V gene, CDR1 is SNHLY and CDR2 is FYNNEI. The CDR3 covers 14 residues. CDR3 sequence reads: CASSQSKENQPQHF. The CDR3 nucleotides read TGTGCCAGCAGTCAGTCCAAGGAGAATCAGCCCCAGCATTTT.

This rearrangement joins TRBV27 to TRBJ2-7; D is possibly TRBD2 (5 bases). The V gene lost 3 bases and the J gene lost 4 bases, with 16 bases spanning the gap. The CDR3 sequence is 15 residues long. CDR1 is MNHEY, CDR2 SMNVEV, per germline (reference sequence). This CDR3 is CASSFSLAGHYEQYF. CDR3 bases: TGTGCCAGCAGTTTTAGTCTAGCCGGCCATTACGAGCAGTACTTC.

This chain joins TRBV27 and TRBJ1-5; no clear D gene. Germline-derived CDR1 and CDR2 are MNHEY and SMNVEV (reference sequence). V was trimmed by 2 bases and J by 6 bases, leaving 8 bases between them. The CDR3 has 13 residues. The CDR3 DNA follows: TGTGCCAGCAGTTTAAAGCGGAGTCAGCCCCAGCATTTT. Translating gives CASSLKRSQPQHF.

V and J are TRBV10-2 and TRBJ2-5, with 8 bases fitting TRBD2. The DNA end lines up better with TRBJ2-7; the J call may be wrong. This CDR3 has 15 amino acids. Germline CDR1 reads WSHSY; CDR2 reads SAAADI. CDR3 nucleotide sequence: TGCGCCAGCAGTGAGTTGATAGCGGGGTCCTACGAGCAGTACTTC. This gives the protein CASSELIAGSYEQYF.

V gene TRBV9 combines with J gene TRBJ1-1; no clear D. This CDR3 is built from 14 residues. V was trimmed by 1 base and J by 9 bases, leaving 16 bases between them. Germline V gene data show CDR1 as SGDLS and CDR2 as YYNGEE. The CDR3 coding sequence is TGTGCCAGCAGCGTAAGAGTCGAGGGAACGAAAGCTTTCTTT. This codes for CASSVRVEGTKAFF.

The sample holds a few counts of this clone. The V gene is TRBV4-3, the J gene TRBJ1-1; tentatively, D is TRBD1 (5 bases). This CDR3 spans 16 amino acids. Trimming removed 0 bases from V and 0 bases from J, with 11 bases in between. From germline, CDR1 is LGHNA and CDR2 YSLEER. CDR3 region: CASSQDVGQMNTEAFF. For the CDR3, the DNA is TGCGCCAGCAGCCAAGATGTGGGGCAGATGAACACTGAAGCTTTCTTT.

This chain uses TRBV5-4 with TRBJ2-7; 10 positions agree with TRBD2. CDR3 size: 15 residues. Germline V gene data show CDR1 as SGHNT and CDR2 as YYREEE (reference sequence). V lost 2 bases, J lost 3 bases, and 5 bases stayed unmatched. The CDR3 protein is CASSLPGLAHYEQYF. CDR3 nucleotide sequence: TGTGCCAGCAGCTTACCGGGACTAGCGCACTACGAGCAGTACTTC.

A single count supports this clone. The chain uses TRBV7-2 and TRBJ2-4; 9 bases agree with TRBD1. V was clipped by 5 bases and J by 9 bases; unmatched bases: 8. This CDR3 is 14 amino acids long. Germline V gene lookup returns CDR1 SGHTA and CDR2 FQGNSA. The CDR3 DNA is TGTGCCAGCAGCGCTGGGACAGGGAATCCCATTCAGTACTTC. Translated: CASSAGTGNPIQYF.

The chain links TRBV7-9 to TRBJ2-3, with D possibly matching TRBD2 (6 bases). From germline, CDR1 is SEHNR and CDR2 FQNEAQ (reference sequence). V gave up 1 base and J gave up 4 bases, with 12 bases separating them. The CDR3 length is 15 residues. The CDR3 sequence is CASSLGSAGPDTQYF. CDR3 nucleotide sequence: TGTGCCAGCAGCTTAGGTTCGGCGGGGCCAGATACGCAGTATTTT.

This chain uses TRBV19 with TRBJ1-5; 10 bases are shared with TRBD1. The CDR3 loop spans 17 amino acids. Germline V gene lookup returns CDR1 LNHDA and CDR2 SQIVND (reference sequence). Trimming removed 6 bases from V and 0 bases from J; junction bases left unmatched: 8. CDR3 protein: CASRGQGGLSSNQPQHF. The CDR3 nucleotides read TGTGCCAGTAGAGGACAGGGGGGTCTATCTAGCAATCAGCCCCAGCATTTT.

The rearrangement joins TRBV28 to TRBJ1-3, with 7 bases aligning to TRBD1. This CDR3 comprises 17 residues. The germline gives CDR1 MDHEN, CDR2 SYDVKM. Losses at the gene ends were 8 bases for V and 0 bases for J; bases not matched to a gene: 13. CDR3 in DNA: TGTGCCAGCTACGATCACAGGGGAAACTACTCTGGAAACACCATATATTTT. It codes for CASYDHRGNYSGNTIYF.

This clone has more than one count but fewer than ten. Its ends do not fully match the called genes, so a read error is possible. Other DNA sequences in the sample encode the same CDR3. The V call is TRBV20-1, the J call TRBJ1-2; D gene uncertain. The CDR3 loop spans 10 amino acids. In germline, CDR1 is DFQATT, CDR2 SNEGSKA (reference sequence). The CDR3, as DNA: TGTAGTGCCGTCCCCTATGGCTACACCTTC. Translated, it gives CSAVPYGYTF.

The chain has TRBV13 and TRBJ1-4, with 9 positions matching TRBD1. Germline V gene lookup returns CDR1 PRHDT and CDR2 FYEKMQ (reference sequence). The CDR3 loop spans 15 amino acids. V shed 8 bases and J 10 bases; nucleotides not matched to a gene: 14. The CDR3 sequence is CASRKAGTGPGKLFF. The CDR3 nucleotides read TGTGCCAGCCGAAAAGCCGGGACAGGGCCTGGAAAACTGTTTTTT.

The rearrangement uses TRBV6-5 and TRBJ2-7; D might be TRBD1 (6 bases). Germline assignment: CDR1 MNHEY and CDR2 SVGAGI. CDR3 length: 15 residues. The V end lost 6 bases, the J end lost 2 bases, and 17 bases lay between the germline ends. Here the CDR3 reads CASRQTGSWTYEQYF. The CDR3 DNA sequence: TGTGCCAGCAGACAGACAGGATCCTGGACCTACGAGCAGTACTTC.

The V and J genes are TRBV30 and TRBJ2-2; 12 bases line up with TRBD1. This CDR3 contains 15 residues. CDR1 is GTSNPN, CDR2 SVGIG, per germline (reference sequence). Trimming removed 8 bases from V and 6 bases from J; junction bases left unmatched: 10. CDR3 protein: CAQLRDRGHPGELFF. The CDR3 region has the DNA TGTGCCCAACTCCGGGACAGGGGGCATCCCGGGGAGCTGTTTTTT.

The V and J genes are TRBV5-5 and TRBJ2-7; 12 nucleotides line up with TRBD2. With 2 bases clipped from V and 7 bases from J, the junction kept 10 bases outside the gene matches. This CDR3 is 16 amino acids long. Germline CDR1 SGHKS, CDR2 YYEKEE (reference sequence). The CDR3 region is CASSLGRLAGEGEQYF. In DNA, the CDR3 is TGTGCCAGCAGCTTAGGCCGACTAGCGGGAGAGGGTGAGCAGTACTTC.

V and J are TRBV5-1 and TRBJ1-1; 10 positions match TRBD1. The CDR3 covers 16 residues. The V segment lost 0 bases and the J segment 5 bases; nucleotides outside the gene matches: 7. Germline assignment: CDR1 SGHRS and CDR2 YFSETQ. CDR3 nucleotide sequence: TGCGCCAGCAGCTTGGCCCTCGACAGGGGGCGGACTGAAGCTTTCTTT. This sequence encodes CASSLALDRGRTEAFF. Using reference TRBV5-1 and TRBJ1-1 for the parts outside the CDR3, the full variable domain is KAGVTQTPRYLIKTRGQQVTLSCSPISGHRSVSWYQQTPGQGLQFLFEYFSETQRNKGNFPGRFSGRQFSNSRSEMNVSTLELGDSALYLCASSLALDRGRTEAFFGQGTRLTVV.

The chain carries TRBV6-5 and TRBJ2-7; 8 nucleotides agree with TRBD2. The CDR3 loop spans 12 amino acids. Germline V gene lookup returns CDR1 MNHEY and CDR2 SVGAGI. V was clipped by 5 bases and J by 6 bases; unmatched bases: 3. The CDR3 reads CASSSGGSEQYF. Here the CDR3 DNA reads TGTGCCAGCAGTAGCGGGGGCAGCGAGCAGTACTTC.